A single sample gave rise to the 12 T cell receptor beta chains below, sequenced in a study of blood T cells in healthy people across ages. Using a J-beta primer mix together with a sample-barcoded 5' primer, a second PCR was run for roughly 6 to 11 cycles. TCRdb processed the 5' RACE reads anew with MiXCR; each CDR3 protein has one entry. The table lists around 800,000 distinct CDR3 sequences, around 24% of them singletons. The same data also contributed to another study, on T cells of mothers and their children.

The specimen sequenced was blood. The receptor source for this set is a boy aged 5 to 17 in good health.

This clonotype was found a few times. The gene calls are TRBV25-1 and TRBJ1-2; no clear D gene. This CDR3 is built from 15 residues. Germline V gene lookup returns CDR1 MGHDK and CDR2 SYGVNS. V shed 4 bases and J shed 1 base, with 13 bases lying between them. The CDR3 coding sequence is TGTGCCAGCAGTGGGGCCGGGCAGAGTAACTATGGCTACACCTTC. Its protein product is CASSGAGQSNYGYTF.

This clonotype came up a few times. This chain connects TRBV7-9 to TRBJ1-1; D is ambiguous. Germline V gene lookup returns CDR1 SEHNR and CDR2 FQNEAQ (reference sequence). Trimming took off 2 bases at V and 8 bases at J, with 15 bases between the two ends. This CDR3 has 14 residues. The CDR3 DNA follows: TGTGCCAGCAGCTTAAAGGACTCCTGGGAGGAAGCTTTCTTT. As protein: CASSLKDSWEEAFF.

This clonotype was seen more than once but under ten times. The chain has TRBV9 and TRBJ1-2, with D perhaps TRBD1 (6 bases). CDR1 and CDR2 from the germline V gene are SGDLS and YYNGEE. The CDR3 totals 13 residues. Trimming left V 0 bases short and J 5 bases short, with 8 bases between. CDR3 sequence: CASSVAGAYGYTF. CDR3 nucleotides: TGTGCCAGCAGCGTAGCGGGGGCGTATGGCTACACCTTC.

This clonotype was counted only a few times. The rearrangement links TRBV6-5 to TRBJ1-2; D perhaps matches TRBD1 (6 bases). This CDR3 is 14 amino acids long. Germline CDR1 is MNHEY and CDR2 is SVGAGI. V was shortened by 2 bases and J by 5 bases, with 12 bases between the two germline ends. CDR3 loop: CASSYRGASYGYTF. The CDR3 DNA follows: TGTGCCAGCAGTTACAGGGGGGCTAGTTATGGCTACACCTTC.

The chain employs TRBV27 and TRBJ1-1; TRBD1 agrees at 8 bases. The CDR3 consists of 17 residues. Germline assignment: CDR1 MNHEY and CDR2 SMNVEV (reference sequence). With V trimmed by 0 bases and J by 0 bases, 6 bases remained unmatched. The CDR3 DNA reads TGTGCCAGCAGTTTATCGAGGAGACAGGGGATGAACACTGAAGCTTTCTTT. This translates into CASSLSRRQGMNTEAFF.

This clonotype was seen only a few times. The CDR3 DNA is TGTGCCACCAGTGATCCAGGGGGCAGTTACGAGCAGTACTTC. Protein: CATSDPGGSYEQYF. The chain has TRBV24-1 and TRBJ2-7, with 8 bases that match TRBD1. After removal of 3 bases from V and 4 bases from J, the junction contained 4 bases not matched to a gene. Germline CDR1 KGHDR, CDR2 SFDVKD. The CDR3 has 14 residues.

The V gene is TRBV7-3, the J gene TRBJ1-2, with unresolved D. The CDR3 length is 13 residues. V lost 5 bases and J 7 bases, leaving 14 bases between the germline ends. Germline V gene sequence: CDR1 SGHTA, CDR2 FQGTGA. The CDR3 DNA follows: TGTGCCAGCAGCCCCGACCCAGCGAGTGGCTACACCTTC. Its protein product is CASSPDPASGYTF.

The chain combines TRBV5-1 with TRBJ2-3; D unresolved. This CDR3 region has 14 residues. V lost 0 bases and J lost 6, with 11 bases in between. Germline V lookup: CDR1 SGHRS, CDR2 YFSETQ. DNA of the CDR3: TGCGCCAGCAGCTTGGACGGTGGTGAGGATACGCAGTATTTT. It is translated as CASSLDGGEDTQYF. The variable domain in full, with the rest retrieved from reference TRBV5-1 and TRBJ2-3, is KAGVTQTPRYLIKTRGQQVTLSCSPISGHRSVSWYQQTPGQGLQFLFEYFSETQRNKGNFPGRFSGRQFSNSRSEMNVSTLELGDSALYLCASSLDGGEDTQYFGPGTRLTVL.

There are a few counts of this clonotype. J is TRBJ1-5 and V is TRBV7-9; D unresolved. CDR1 is SEHNR and CDR2 is FQNEAQ in the germline V gene (reference sequence). The CDR3 totals 13 residues. Trimming removed 5 bases at V and 7 bases at J, with 12 bases between. The chain's CDR3 is CASSPGEIQPQHF. The CDR3 bases are TGTGCCAGCAGCCCCGGTGAAATCCAGCCCCAGCATTTT.

The CDR3 region is CASSLEGQGASEQYF. In nucleotides, the CDR3 is TGTGCCAGCAGTTTAGAGGGACAGGGGGCGTCTGAGCAGTACTTC. The chain is built from TRBV12-3 or TRBV12-4 and TRBJ2-7; the match to TRBD1 covers 12 bases. This CDR3 has 15 residues. V trimming: 1 base; J trimming: 7 bases; junction bases outside the gene matches: 5.

The chain links TRBV5-1 to TRBJ2-7, with TRBD2 matching 10 bases. The CDR3 consists of 15 residues. In germline, CDR1 is SGHRS, CDR2 YFSETQ. With 0 bases clipped from V and 3 bases from J, the junction kept 3 bases outside the gene matches. The CDR3 spells CASSLAPSGGYEQYF. CDR3 coding DNA: TGCGCCAGCAGCTTGGCCCCTAGCGGGGGCTACGAGCAGTACTTC.

This clonotype was counted a few times. The rearrangement uses TRBV5-1 and TRBJ2-7; D gene unclear. Germline CDR1 is SGHRS and CDR2 is YFSETQ. Between the trimmed V and J ends, which lost 4 bases and 4 bases, there was a span of 15 bases. CDR3 length equals 14 residues. CDR3: CASSLTLQRYEQYF. The CDR3, as DNA: TGCGCCAGCAGCCTCACCCTGCAACGATACGAGCAGTACTTC. Full variable domain (outside the CDR3, taken from reference TRBV5-1 and TRBJ2-7): KAGVTQTPRYLIKTRGQQVTLSCSPISGHRSVSWYQQTPGQGLQFLFEYFSETQRNKGNFPGRFSGRQFSNSRSEMNVSTLELGDSALYLCASSLTLQRYEQYFGPGTRLTVT.